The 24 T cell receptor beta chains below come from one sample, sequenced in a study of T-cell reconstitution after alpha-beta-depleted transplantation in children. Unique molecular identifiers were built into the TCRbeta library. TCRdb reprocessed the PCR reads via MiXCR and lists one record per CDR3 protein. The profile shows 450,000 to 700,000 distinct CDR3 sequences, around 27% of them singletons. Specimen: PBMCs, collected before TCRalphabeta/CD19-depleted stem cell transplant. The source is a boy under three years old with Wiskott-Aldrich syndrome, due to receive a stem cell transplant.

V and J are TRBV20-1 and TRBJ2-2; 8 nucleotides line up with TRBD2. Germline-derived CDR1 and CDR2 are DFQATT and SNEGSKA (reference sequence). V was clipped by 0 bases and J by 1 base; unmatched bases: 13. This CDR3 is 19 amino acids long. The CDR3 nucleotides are TGCAGTGCTAGAGATCTCAGCTCGCGGAGCGGGGGGAACACCGGGGAGCTGTTTTTT. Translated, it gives CSARDLSSRSGGNTGELFF.

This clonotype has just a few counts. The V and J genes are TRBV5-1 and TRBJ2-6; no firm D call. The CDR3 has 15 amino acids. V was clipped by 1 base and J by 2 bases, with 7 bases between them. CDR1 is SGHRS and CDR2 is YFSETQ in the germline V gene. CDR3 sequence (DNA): TGCGCCAGCAGCTTGCTTGGGACTGGGGCCAACGTCCTGACTTTC. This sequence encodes CASSLLGTGANVLTF.

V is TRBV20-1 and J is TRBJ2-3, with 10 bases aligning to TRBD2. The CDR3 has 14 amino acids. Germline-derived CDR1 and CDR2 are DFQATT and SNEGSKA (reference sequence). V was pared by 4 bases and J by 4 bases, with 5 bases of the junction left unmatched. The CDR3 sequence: CSANLAGVADTQYF. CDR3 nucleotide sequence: TGCAGTGCTAACCTAGCGGGAGTGGCAGATACGCAGTATTTT.

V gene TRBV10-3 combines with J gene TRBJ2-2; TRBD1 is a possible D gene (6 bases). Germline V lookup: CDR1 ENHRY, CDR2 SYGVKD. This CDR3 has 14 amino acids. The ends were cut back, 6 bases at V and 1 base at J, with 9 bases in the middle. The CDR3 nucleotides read TGTGCCATCAGAACGACAGGGAACACCGGGGAGCTGTTTTTT. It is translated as CAIRTTGNTGELFF.

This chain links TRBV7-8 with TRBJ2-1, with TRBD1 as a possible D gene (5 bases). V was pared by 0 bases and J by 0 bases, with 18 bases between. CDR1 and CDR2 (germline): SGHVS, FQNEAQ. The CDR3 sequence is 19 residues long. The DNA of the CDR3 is TGTGCCAGCAGCTTAGCGCATTGGGGCGGTCAAAGCTCCTACAATGAGCAGTTCTTC. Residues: CASSLAHWGGQSSYNEQFF.

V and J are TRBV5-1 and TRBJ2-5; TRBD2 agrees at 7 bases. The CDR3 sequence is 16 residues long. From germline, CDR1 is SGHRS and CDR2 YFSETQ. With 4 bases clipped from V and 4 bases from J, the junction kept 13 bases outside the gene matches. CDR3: CASSLGLKISRETQYF. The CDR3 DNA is TGCGCCAGCAGCCTGGGACTAAAGATCAGCCGAGAGACCCAGTACTTC.

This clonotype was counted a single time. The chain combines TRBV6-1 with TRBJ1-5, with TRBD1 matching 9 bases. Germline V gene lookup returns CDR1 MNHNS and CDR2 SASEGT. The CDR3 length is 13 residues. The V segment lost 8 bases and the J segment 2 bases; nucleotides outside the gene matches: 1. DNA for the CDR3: TGTGCCAGCGGGGACAGGGGCAATCAGCCCCAGCATTTT. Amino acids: CASGDRGNQPQHF.

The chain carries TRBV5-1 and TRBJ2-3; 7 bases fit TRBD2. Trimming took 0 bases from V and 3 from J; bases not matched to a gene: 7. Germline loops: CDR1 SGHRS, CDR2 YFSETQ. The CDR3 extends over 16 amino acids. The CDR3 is CASSLGIREDTDTQYF. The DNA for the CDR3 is TGCGCCAGCAGCTTGGGTATCCGGGAGGATACAGATACGCAGTATTTT.

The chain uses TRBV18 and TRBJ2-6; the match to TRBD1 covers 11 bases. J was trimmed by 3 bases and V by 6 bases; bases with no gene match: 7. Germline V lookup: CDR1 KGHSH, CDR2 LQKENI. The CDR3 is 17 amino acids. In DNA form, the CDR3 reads TGTGCCAGCTCCCCTGGACAGGGGGCGCTTGGGGCCAACGTCCTGACTTTC. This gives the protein CASSPGQGALGANVLTF.

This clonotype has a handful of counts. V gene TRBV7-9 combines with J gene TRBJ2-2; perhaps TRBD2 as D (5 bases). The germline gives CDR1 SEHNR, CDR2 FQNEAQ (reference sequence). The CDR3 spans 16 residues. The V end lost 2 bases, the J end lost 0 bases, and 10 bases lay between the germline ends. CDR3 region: CASSLYRAANTGELFF. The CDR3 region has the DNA TGTGCCAGCAGCTTATATCGAGCGGCGAACACCGGGGAGCTGTTTTTT.

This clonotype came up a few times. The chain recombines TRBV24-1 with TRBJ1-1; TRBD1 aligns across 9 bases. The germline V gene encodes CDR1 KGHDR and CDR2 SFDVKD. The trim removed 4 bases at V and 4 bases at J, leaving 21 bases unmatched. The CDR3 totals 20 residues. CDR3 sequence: CATSEYARDREVFYGTEAFF. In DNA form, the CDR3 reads TGTGCCACCAGTGAATACGCCCGGGACAGGGAAGTTTTTTACGGCACTGAAGCTTTCTTT.

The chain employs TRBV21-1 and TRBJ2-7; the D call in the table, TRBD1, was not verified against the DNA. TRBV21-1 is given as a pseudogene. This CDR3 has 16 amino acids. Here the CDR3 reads CAIPFKDRGLSYEQYF. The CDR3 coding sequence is TGTGCCATCCCTTTCAAAGACAGGGGGCTGAGCTACGAGCAGTACTTC.

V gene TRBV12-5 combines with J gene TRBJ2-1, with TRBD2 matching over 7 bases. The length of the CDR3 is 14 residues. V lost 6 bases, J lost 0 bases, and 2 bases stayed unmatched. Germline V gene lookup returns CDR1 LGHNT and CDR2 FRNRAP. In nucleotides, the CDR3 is TGTGCTAGTGGAGCGGGACCCTCCTACAATGAGCAGTTCTTC. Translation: CASGAGPSYNEQFF. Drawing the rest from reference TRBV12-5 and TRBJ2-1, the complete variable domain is DARVTQTPRHKVTEMGQEVTMRCQPILGHNTVFWYRQTMMQGLELLAYFRNRAPLDDSGMPKDRFSAEMPDATLATLKIQPSEPRDSAVYFCASGAGPSYNEQFFGPGTRLTVL.

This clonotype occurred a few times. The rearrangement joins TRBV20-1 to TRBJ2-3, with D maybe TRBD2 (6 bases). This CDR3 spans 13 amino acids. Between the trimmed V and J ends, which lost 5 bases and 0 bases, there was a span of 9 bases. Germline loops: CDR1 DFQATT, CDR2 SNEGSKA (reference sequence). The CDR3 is CSAPSGSTDTQYF. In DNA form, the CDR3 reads TGCAGTGCTCCCAGCGGGAGCACAGATACGCAGTATTTT.

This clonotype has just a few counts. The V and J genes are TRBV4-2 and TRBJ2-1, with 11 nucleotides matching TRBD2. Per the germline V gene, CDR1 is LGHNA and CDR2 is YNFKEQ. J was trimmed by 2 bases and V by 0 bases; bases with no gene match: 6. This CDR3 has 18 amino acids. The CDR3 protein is CASSQDRLLAGAYNEQFF. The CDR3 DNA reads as TGTGCCAGCAGCCAAGATCGCCTACTAGCGGGAGCCTACAATGAGCAGTTCTTC.

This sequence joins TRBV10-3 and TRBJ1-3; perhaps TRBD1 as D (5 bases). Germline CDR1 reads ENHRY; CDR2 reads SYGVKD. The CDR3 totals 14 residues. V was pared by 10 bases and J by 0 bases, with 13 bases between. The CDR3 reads CATRGAVSGNTIYF. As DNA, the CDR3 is TGTGCCACCAGAGGGGCAGTCTCTGGAAACACCATATATTTT.

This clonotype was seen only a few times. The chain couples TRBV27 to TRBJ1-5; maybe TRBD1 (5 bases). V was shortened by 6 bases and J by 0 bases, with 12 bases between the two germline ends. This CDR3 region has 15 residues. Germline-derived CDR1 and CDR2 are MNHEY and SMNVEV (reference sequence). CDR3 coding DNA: TGTGCCAGCAGCTCTGGACATTATAGCAATCAGCCCCAGCATTTT. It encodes CASSSGHYSNQPQHF.

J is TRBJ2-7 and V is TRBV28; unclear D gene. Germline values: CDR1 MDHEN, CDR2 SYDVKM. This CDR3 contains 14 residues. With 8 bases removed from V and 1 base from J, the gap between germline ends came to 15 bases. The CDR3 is CASGVKAPSYEQYF. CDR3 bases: TGTGCCAGCGGCGTTAAGGCCCCTTCCTACGAGCAGTACTTC.

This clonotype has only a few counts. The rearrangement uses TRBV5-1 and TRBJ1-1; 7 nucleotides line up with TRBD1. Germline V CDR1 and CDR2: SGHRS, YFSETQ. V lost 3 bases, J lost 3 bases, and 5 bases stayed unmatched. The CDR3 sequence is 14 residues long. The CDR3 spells CASSSTGADTEAFF. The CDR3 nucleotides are TGCGCCAGCAGCTCTACAGGGGCTGACACTGAAGCTTTCTTT.

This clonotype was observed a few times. CDR3 DNA: TGTGCCAGCAGTTTAAAGACAGGCGGAATAAACACTGAAGCTTTCTTT. This codes for CASSLKTGGINTEAFF. The chain recombines TRBV7-2 with TRBJ1-1; TRBD1 is a possible D gene (6 bases). Trimming removed 6 bases at V and 2 bases at J, with 19 bases between. CDR1 SGHTA and CDR2 FQGNSA come from the germline V gene. This CDR3 spans 16 amino acids.

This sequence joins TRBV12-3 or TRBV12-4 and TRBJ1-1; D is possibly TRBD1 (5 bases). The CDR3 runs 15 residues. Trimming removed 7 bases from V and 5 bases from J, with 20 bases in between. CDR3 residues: CASTQTEGLMTEAFF. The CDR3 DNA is TGTGCCAGCACCCAGACGGAGGGGTTAATGACTGAAGCTTTCTTT.

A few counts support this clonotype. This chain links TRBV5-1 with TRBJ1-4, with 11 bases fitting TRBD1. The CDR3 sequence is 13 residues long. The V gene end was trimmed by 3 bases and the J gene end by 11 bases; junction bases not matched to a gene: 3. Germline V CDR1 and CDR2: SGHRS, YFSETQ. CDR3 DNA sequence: TGCGCCAGCAGCTCGGACAGGGGGCTGAAACTGTTTTTT. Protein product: CASSSDRGLKLFF. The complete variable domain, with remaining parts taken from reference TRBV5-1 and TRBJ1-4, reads KAGVTQTPRYLIKTRGQQVTLSCSPISGHRSVSWYQQTPGQGLQFLFEYFSETQRNKGNFPGRFSGRQFSNSRSEMNVSTLELGDSALYLCASSSDRGLKLFFGSGTQLSVL.

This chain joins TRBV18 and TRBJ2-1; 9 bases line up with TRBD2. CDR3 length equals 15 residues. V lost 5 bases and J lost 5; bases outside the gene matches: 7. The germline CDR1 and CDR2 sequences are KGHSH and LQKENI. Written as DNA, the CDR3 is TGTGCCAGCTCAGCGATAGCGGGAGACCACAATGAGCAGTTCTTC. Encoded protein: CASSAIAGDHNEQFF.

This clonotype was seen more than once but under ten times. The CDR3 nucleotides are TGTGCCAGCAGTTCCGACCGGACTAGCGTCTACAATGAGCAGTTCTTC. It encodes CASSSDRTSVYNEQFF. The rearrangement joins TRBV6-5 to TRBJ2-1, with 9 bases identical to TRBD2. Trimming at V came to 4 bases and at J to 3 bases, leaving 7 bases not matched to a gene. This CDR3 region has 16 residues. CDR1 and CDR2 from the germline V gene are MNHEY and SVGAGI.